These T cell receptor beta chains were read from a single sample in a study of T cell responses to AZD1222 COVID-19 vaccine. This table comes from immunoSEQ multiplex PCR, and its TCRdb copy is limited to in-frame clones, with some not included. The table includes some 150,000 clones, more than 70% detected once. The sequences come from peripheral blood, collected on day 0 of MenACWY control vaccination. The receptors shown here come from an adult in good health. The CDR3 runs from the conserved cysteine through the conserved F or W. Each record gives: D gene, V gene, clone size, J gene, CDR3 DNA, CDR3 protein. The D gene is left open where the match is weak. The size of a clone is reported for some rows only, either as once, few or many, or as a class for expanded clones.

D gene: NA
V gene: TRBV30
clone size: NA
J gene: TRBJ1-1
CDR3 DNA: TGTGCCTGGGGCATGAACACTGAAGCTTTCTTT
CDR3 protein: CAWGMNTEAFF

D gene: TRBD2
V gene: TRBV14
clone size: NA
J gene: TRBJ2-4
CDR3 DNA: TGTGCCAGCAGCCAAGATGGCCCACTAGCGGGATTAGCCAAAAACATTCAGTACTTC
CDR3 protein: CASSQDGPLAGLAKNIQYF

D gene: NA
V gene: TRBV18
clone size: NA
J gene: TRBJ2-1
CDR3 DNA: TGTGCCAGCTCACCAACCAGCAATGAGCAGTTCTTC
CDR3 protein: CASSPTSNEQFF

D gene: NA
V gene: TRBV7-8
clone size: NA
J gene: TRBJ1-1
CDR3 DNA: TGTGCCAGCAGCCCCCAAATAGGGACTGAAGCTTTCTTT
CDR3 protein: CASSPQIGTEAFF

D gene: TRBD2
V gene: TRBV5-1
clone size: NA
J gene: TRBJ2-3
CDR3 DNA: TGCGCCAGCAGCTTGCAAAGGGGAGGGCCAGCAGATACGCAGTATTTT
CDR3 protein: CASSLQRGGPADTQYF

D gene: NA
V gene: TRBV5-1
clone size: NA
J gene: TRBJ1-1
CDR3 DNA: TGCGCCAGCAGCTTGGAGGGGAGGAACAGAAACACTGAAGCTTTCTTT
CDR3 protein: CASSLEGRNRNTEAFF

D gene: NA
V gene: TRBV6-2/TRBV6-3
clone size: NA
J gene: TRBJ2-2
CDR3 DNA: TGTGCCAGCAGTTACTCCTTACCCGGGGAGCTGTTTTTT
CDR3 protein: CASSYSLPGELFF

D gene: TRBD1
V gene: TRBV19
clone size: NA
J gene: TRBJ2-1
CDR3 DNA: TGTGCCAGTAAAGGAGGTCAGGGGGCCGATGAGCAGTTCTTC
CDR3 protein: CASKGGQGADEQFF

D gene: NA
V gene: TRBV7-2
clone size: NA
J gene: TRBJ1-6
CDR3 DNA: TGTGCCAGCAGCCAACGGACAACCTCGAATTCACCCCTCCACTTT
CDR3 protein: CASSQRTTSNSPLHF

D gene: TRBD1
V gene: TRBV7-9
clone size: NA
J gene: TRBJ1-3
CDR3 DNA: TGTGCCAGCAGCGAACGACAGGGGGGTATGGACACCATATATTTT
CDR3 protein: CASSERQGGMDTIYF

D gene: TRBD1
V gene: TRBV6-6
clone size: NA
J gene: TRBJ1-1
CDR3 DNA: TGTGCCAGCGCCATGATACAGGGGAGGACTGAAGCTTTCTTT
CDR3 protein: CASAMIQGRTEAFF

D gene: NA
V gene: TRBV2
clone size: NA
J gene: TRBJ1-1
CDR3 DNA: TGTGCCAGCATCGTCCAACCGGGGACTGAAGCTTTCTTT
CDR3 protein: CASIVQPGTEAFF

D gene: NA
V gene: TRBV30
clone size: NA
J gene: TRBJ1-4
CDR3 DNA: TGTGCCTGGAGTGTCCGAAGGGAAAAACTGTTTTTT
CDR3 protein: CAWSVRREKLFF

D gene: NA
V gene: TRBV2
clone size: NA
J gene: TRBJ1-1
CDR3 DNA: TGTGCCAGCAGCGAAAACGTGGGAACTGAAGCTTTCTTT
CDR3 protein: CASSENVGTEAFF

D gene: TRBD2
V gene: TRBV7-2
clone size: NA
J gene: TRBJ2-7
CDR3 DNA: TGTGCCAGCAGCTCCTTCTCACTAGCGGGAGGGCCCTACGAGCAGTACTTC
CDR3 protein: CASSSFSLAGGPYEQYF

D gene: TRBD1
V gene: TRBV2
clone size: few
J gene: TRBJ1-5
CDR3 DNA: TGTGCCAGCAGTCCGACAGGGGAGGGTCAGCCCCAGCATTTT
CDR3 protein: CASSPTGEGQPQHF

D gene: TRBD2
V gene: TRBV12-3/TRBV12-4
clone size: once
J gene: TRBJ2-7
CDR3 DNA: TGTGCCAGCAGCTTCGGCGGGGGAAACGAGCAGTACTTC
CDR3 protein: CASSFGGGNEQYF

D gene: TRBD1
V gene: TRBV7-9
clone size: NA
J gene: TRBJ2-7
CDR3 DNA: TGTGCCAGCAGCCCAAGCGGGACAGGGGGTCCCTACGAGCAGTACTTC
CDR3 protein: CASSPSGTGGPYEQYF

D gene: TRBD1
V gene: TRBV3-1/TRBV3-2
clone size: NA
J gene: TRBJ1-2
CDR3 DNA: TGTGCCAGCAGCCACCGGGACAGGGGGCCCTCGAATGGCTACACCTTC
CDR3 protein: CASSHRDRGPSNGYTF

D gene: TRBD1
V gene: TRBV6-5
clone size: NA
J gene: TRBJ1-1
CDR3 DNA: TGTGCCAGCAGCCTGGGACAGTTGAACACTGAAGCTTTCTTT
CDR3 protein: CASSLGQLNTEAFF

D gene: NA
V gene: TRBV10-3
clone size: NA
J gene: TRBJ1-1
CDR3 DNA: TGTGCCATCAGTGACCGGGGTAGGACTGAAGCTTTCTTT
CDR3 protein: CAISDRGRTEAFF

D gene: TRBD2
V gene: TRBV6-2/TRBV6-3
clone size: NA
J gene: TRBJ2-2
CDR3 DNA: TGTGCCAGCAGCTTTAGCGGGGGCCCGATCCGGGAGCTGTTTTTT
CDR3 protein: CASSFSGGPIRELFF

D gene: NA
V gene: TRBV24-1
clone size: NA
J gene: TRBJ1-2
CDR3 DNA: TGTGCCACCGCCGGGGCAGGCCCTACGGGTGGCTACACCTTC
CDR3 protein: CATAGAGPTGGYTF

D gene: NA
V gene: TRBV7-2
clone size: NA
J gene: TRBJ1-1
CDR3 DNA: TGTGCCAGCAGACCTGGCAGATTGAACACTGAAGCTTTCTTT
CDR3 protein: CASRPGRLNTEAFF

D gene: NA
V gene: TRBV5-1
clone size: NA
J gene: TRBJ1-4
CDR3 DNA: TGCGCCAGCAGCTTGGGGGGTGAAAAACTGTTTTTT
CDR3 protein: CASSLGGEKLFF

D gene: TRBD1
V gene: TRBV28
clone size: NA
J gene: TRBJ1-4
CDR3 DNA: TGTGCCAGCAGTTTTGACAGGGCGGCAACTAATGAAAAACTGTTTTTT
CDR3 protein: CASSFDRAATNEKLFF

D gene: TRBD1
V gene: TRBV3-1/TRBV3-2
clone size: NA
J gene: TRBJ2-3
CDR3 DNA: TGTGCCAGCAGCCTCTCGGGACAGGGCGCAGATACGCAGTATTTT
CDR3 protein: CASSLSGQGADTQYF

D gene: TRBD2
V gene: TRBV30
clone size: NA
J gene: TRBJ2-5
CDR3 DNA: TGTGCCTGGACTAGCGGGAGACTTAGGGAGACCCAGTACTTC
CDR3 protein: CAWTSGRLRETQYF

D gene: NA
V gene: TRBV27
clone size: once
J gene: TRBJ2-2
CDR3 DNA: TGTGCCAGCAGTTTACCCGGTTCGGACACCGGGGAGCTGTTTTTT
CDR3 protein: CASSLPGSDTGELFF

D gene: NA
V gene: TRBV3-1/TRBV3-2
clone size: NA
J gene: TRBJ2-3
CDR3 DNA: TGTGCCAGCAGCCAAGTGGGCGCGAGCACAGATACGCAGTATTTT
CDR3 protein: CASSQVGASTDTQYF

D gene: NA
V gene: TRBV13
clone size: NA
J gene: TRBJ2-2
CDR3 DNA: TGTGCCAGCAGCCCCCGGACAGCGAACACCGGGGAGCTGTTTTTT
CDR3 protein: CASSPRTANTGELFF

D gene: TRBD1
V gene: TRBV4-2
clone size: NA
J gene: TRBJ1-1
CDR3 DNA: TGTGCCAGCAGCCAAGGTCGCCGCGACAGGGGAAGCACTGAAGCTTTCTTT
CDR3 protein: CASSQGRRDRGSTEAFF

D gene: TRBD2
V gene: TRBV6-1
clone size: NA
J gene: TRBJ2-3
CDR3 DNA: TGTGCCAGCAGTGAAGTGGGCGGGGGGGCAGATACGCAGTATTTT
CDR3 protein: CASSEVGGGADTQYF

D gene: NA
V gene: TRBV5-6
clone size: NA
J gene: TRBJ2-3
CDR3 DNA: TGTGCCAGCAGCTTGCGACAGGCCTCTAGCACAGATACGCAGTATTTT
CDR3 protein: CASSLRQASSTDTQYF

D gene: TRBD1
V gene: TRBV28
clone size: NA
J gene: TRBJ2-4
CDR3 DNA: TGTGCCAGCAGTTCGAGCGCGGGACAGGGGGACATTCAGTACTTC
CDR3 protein: CASSSSAGQGDIQYF

D gene: NA
V gene: TRBV19
clone size: NA
J gene: TRBJ2-1
CDR3 DNA: TGTGCCAGTAGTATACGGAGGGGGGGCTCCTACAATGAGCAGTTCTTC
CDR3 protein: CASSIRRGGSYNEQFF

D gene: TRBD1
V gene: TRBV24-1
clone size: NA
J gene: TRBJ1-2
CDR3 DNA: TGTGCCACCAGTGGACAGGGAATGGATGGCTACACCTTC
CDR3 protein: CATSGQGMDGYTF

D gene: NA
V gene: TRBV11-1
clone size: once
J gene: TRBJ2-1
CDR3 DNA: TGTGCCAGCAGCTTATTAACGGGAGCAGGCAATGAGCAGTTCTTC
CDR3 protein: CASSLLTGAGNEQFF

D gene: TRBD2
V gene: TRBV4-1
clone size: NA
J gene: TRBJ2-2
CDR3 DNA: TGCGCCAGCAGCCACCCCGGGACTAGCGGGAACACCGGGGAGCTGTTTTTT
CDR3 protein: CASSHPGTSGNTGELFF

D gene: NA
V gene: TRBV30
clone size: NA
J gene: TRBJ2-3
CDR3 DNA: TGTGCCTCCGACTTGGGGAACACAGATACGCAGTATTTT
CDR3 protein: CASDLGNTDTQYF

D gene: NA
V gene: TRBV19
clone size: NA
J gene: TRBJ1-1
CDR3 DNA: TGTGCCACCACCGTGTTGGGGGAGAACACTGAAGCTTTCTTT
CDR3 protein: CATTVLGENTEAFF

D gene: NA
V gene: TRBV11-3
clone size: once
J gene: TRBJ2-7
CDR3 DNA: TGTGCCAGCAGCGCCGGTTACTACGAGCAGTACTTC
CDR3 protein: CASSAGYYEQYF

D gene: TRBD1
V gene: TRBV6-6
clone size: NA
J gene: TRBJ1-1
CDR3 DNA: TGTGCCAGCAGTCTTATAGCGCTGACAGGGGGGAACACTGAAGCTTTCTTT
CDR3 protein: CASSLIALTGGNTEAFF

D gene: NA
V gene: TRBV4-3
clone size: NA
J gene: TRBJ1-2
CDR3 DNA: TGCGCCAGCAGCCTACTAGGGTGGCGCGGCTACACCTTC
CDR3 protein: CASSLLGWRGYTF

D gene: NA
V gene: TRBV4-1
clone size: NA
J gene: TRBJ1-6
CDR3 DNA: TGCGCCAGCAGCCCCTGGGGGGAAAGGAGCTCCTATAATTCACCCCTCCACTTT
CDR3 protein: CASSPWGERSSYNSPLHF

D gene: TRBD1
V gene: TRBV4-3
clone size: NA
J gene: TRBJ2-1
CDR3 DNA: TGCGCCAGCAGCCCGGACAGGGGGCTCAATGAGCAGTTCTTC
CDR3 protein: CASSPDRGLNEQFF

D gene: NA
V gene: TRBV2
clone size: once
J gene: TRBJ1-5
CDR3 DNA: TGTGCCAGCAGTGCTCAAGGCAGAGACAATCAGCCCCAGCATTTT
CDR3 protein: CASSAQGRDNQPQHF

D gene: NA
V gene: TRBV4-1
clone size: NA
J gene: TRBJ1-1
CDR3 DNA: TGCGCCAGCAGCCAAGTTCGGAGGACTGAAGCTTTCTTT
CDR3 protein: CASSQVRRTEAFF

D gene: NA
V gene: TRBV9
clone size: NA
J gene: TRBJ1-1
CDR3 DNA: TGTGCCAGCAGCGTAGGCGTCACAGAGAACACTGAAGCTTTCTTT
CDR3 protein: CASSVGVTENTEAFF

D gene: NA
V gene: TRBV7-2
clone size: few
J gene: TRBJ1-1
CDR3 DNA: TGTGCCAGCAGTCAAAATCCGCAGGGAACTGAAGCTTTCTTT
CDR3 protein: CASSQNPQGTEAFF

D gene: TRBD1
V gene: TRBV4-3
clone size: NA
J gene: TRBJ1-4
CDR3 DNA: TGCGCCAGCAGCCAGGACGACCAGGACAGGAATACTGCAACTAATGAAAAACTGTTTTTT
CDR3 protein: CASSQDDQDRNTATNEKLFF

D gene: NA
V gene: TRBV6-5
clone size: NA
J gene: TRBJ2-1
CDR3 DNA: TGTGCCAGCAGTTACTTGCGCGTGGGCAATGAGCAGTTCTTC
CDR3 protein: CASSYLRVGNEQFF

D gene: NA
V gene: TRBV4-3
clone size: NA
J gene: TRBJ1-2
CDR3 DNA: TGCGCCAGCAGCCAAGATCTAGGCGGTTTACGCTATGGCTACACCTTC
CDR3 protein: CASSQDLGGLRYGYTF

D gene: TRBD2
V gene: TRBV24-1
clone size: NA
J gene: TRBJ2-1
CDR3 DNA: TGTGCCACCGAACTAGCGGGGGGGCCTCGGTCCTACAATGAGCAGTTCTTC
CDR3 protein: CATELAGGPRSYNEQFF

D gene: NA
V gene: TRBV25-1
clone size: NA
J gene: TRBJ1-4
CDR3 DNA: TGTGCCAGCAGCACAGACAGAGCAACTAATGAAAAACTGTTTTTT
CDR3 protein: CASSTDRATNEKLFF

D gene: NA
V gene: TRBV10-3
clone size: NA
J gene: TRBJ1-5
CDR3 DNA: TGTGCCATCTCTGAAGGAGGCAATCAGCCCCAGCATTTT
CDR3 protein: CAISEGGNQPQHF

D gene: TRBD1
V gene: TRBV25-1
clone size: NA
J gene: TRBJ1-1
CDR3 DNA: TGTGCCAGCAGAGGACAGGGGAACACTGAAGCTTTCTTT
CDR3 protein: CASRGQGNTEAFF